The text below deals with one TCR beta chain. This clonotype occurred a few times. Its antigen remains undetermined. Within one base of it there is no much larger clone, and no base qualities were kept. This sample is part of a study of blood T cells in healthy people across ages (dated by TCRdb to 2013 to 2016). About the study as a whole: Template switching captured roughly one uniquely barcoded TCR beta cDNA molecule per two T cells in model experiments. Age-related changes in TCR beta repertoire diversity were measured in the study by deep sequencing normalized with unique cDNA molecular identifiers. The donors were divided into four age groups: young (average approximately 15 years), middle-aged (roughly 40), aged (approximately 64) and long-lived (roughly 86). Donors of different ages were randomly distributed across sequencing lanes to avoid experimental bias. Two additional independent replicas of 1 million unique cDNA reads from the same blood draw were analyzed for two donors (one aged 18 to 29 and one aged 80 or older).

The germline V gene (reference sequence) sets CDR1 to SGHKS and CDR2 to YYEKEE. The CDR3 has 12 amino acids, counting the end cysteine and phenylalanine. The kept DNA is CDR3 alone, 36 bases in frame from the first base. Trimming removed 6 bases from V and 4 bases from J, leaving 10 bases between the germline ends. Donors were 35 to 40 systemically healthy Caucasian individuals from Russia aged roughly 6 to 95 years. About 9.6 milliliters of peripheral blood were collected from each donor into EDTA-treated Vacutainer tubes. PBMCs were isolated by Ficoll-Paque density-gradient centrifugation, with at least 6 million obtained per sample. Trizol reagent was used to extract total RNA from the PBMCs, yielding at least 5.5 micrograms per sample. For every donor, flow cytometry on a PBMC aliquot measured the percentage of naive CD45RAhigh/CD27high T cells. Study-wide findings and limitations: Bulk unsorted PBMC profiling prevented conclusive comparison of naive and antigen-experienced compartments. Observed TCR beta diversity correlated strongly with the percentage of naive T cells measured by flow cytometry. Because donor CMV infection status was unknown, age-related changes in expanded clonotypes were potentially confounded. Estimates of total diversity based on one million sequenced T cells were regarded as lower bounds and as underestimates. Observed TCR beta diversity per million T cells fell roughly linearly with age, and a significant reduction was already apparent by age around 40. Compared with the aged group, the long-lived group had more naive CD4+ T cells, fewer expanded clones and increased TCR diversity, suggesting age selection.

Libraries were made using 5' RACE. The run used an Illumina HiSeq 2500. The second PCR ran for roughly 7 to 11 cycles and used a J-beta primer mix along with a sample-barcoded 5' primer. A template-switch 5' adaptor carrying 12 random nucleotides introduced a unique molecular identifier onto each TCR beta cDNA molecule. Each sample yielded at least 2.5 million CDR3-containing paired-end reads. All of the RNA was converted into first-strand cDNA using the Mint cDNA synthesis kit, with a TRBC-specific oligonucleotide serving as the primer. After uracil-DNA glycosylase treatment, a first 18-cycle PCR used universal primers M1SS and BC2_uni_R on all cDNA. Processing in the source paper ran as follows. Normalization of each sample was performed by random selection of 1 million high-quality reads, each carrying a distinct molecular identifier. Reads sharing molecular identifiers were discarded rather than binned into consensus sequences. MiTCR, set to a Q25 quality threshold and the strictest error-elimination algorithm, was used for CDR3 identification, clonotype clustering and error correction. A nonparametric unseen species model using Euler transformation provided a lower-bound estimate of total TCR beta diversity. TCRdb cleaned the public reads at Q25 with fastp, built clones with MiXCR and kept in-frame beta chains. A single entry per CDR3 protein holds the most common genes and DNA from its merged rows. The V and J calls come from TCRdb's annotation, not from the publication. Across this sample there are around 1.7 million distinct CDR3 sequences, with 28% seen only once. The ten largest make up more than 6% of the sample.

The chain couples TRBV5-5 to TRBJ2-5; no confident D gene assignment can be made. Sequencing was carried out using blood. This TCR was recovered from a woman under 40 in good health. The CDR3 loop reads CASNAISETQYF. At the DNA level, the sequence is TGTGCCAGCAACGCAATCTCAGAGACCCAGTACTTC. The CDR3 plus the reference TRBV5-5 and TRBJ2-5 genes for the other parts give the full variable domain: DAGVTQSPTHLIKTRGQQVTLRCSPISGHKSVSWYQQVLGQGPQFIFQYYEKEERGRGNFPDRFSARQFPNYSSELNVNALLLGDSALYLCASNAISETQYFGPGTRLLVL.